One sample yielded the 10 T cell receptor beta chains listed below, sequenced in a study of OX40 agonist ivuxolimab in advanced cancers. Receptor libraries were prepared by the immunoSEQ multiplex PCR assay. The table comes from immuneACCESS by way of TCRdb, which keeps in-frame sequences with V and J called. Part of the clones is missing from these tables; in studies checked, under half for an unresolved V gene and the rest for unknown reasons. Here the sample has roughly 35,000 clones; approximately 86% occur a single time. The ten top clones hold 2% to 3% of the sample. The sample in question was CD4+ or CD8+ T cells sorted from blood, obtained in a trial of the OX40 agonist ivuxolimab. The source of these receptors is an adult with an advanced solid tumor such as melanoma, head and neck, liver or kidney cancer.

The chain couples TRBV30 to TRBJ2-7, with D possibly being TRBD1 (6 bases). V lost 8 bases and J 3 bases, leaving 14 bases between the germline ends. Germline V gene lookup returns CDR1 GTSNPN and CDR2 SVGIG (reference sequence). The CDR3 spans 12 residues. The CDR3 is CAGSVQGYEQYF. For the CDR3, the DNA is TGTGCCGGATCCGTACAGGGCTACGAGCAGTACTTC.

Here the CDR3 reads CAWTANYGYTF. CDR3 DNA: TGTGCCTGGACCGCTAACTATGGCTACACCTTC. The chain joins TRBV30 to TRBJ1-2; D gene uncertain. The CDR3 has 11 amino acids. The ends were cut back, 4 bases at V and 0 bases at J, with 3 bases in the middle. Germline V CDR1 and CDR2: GTSNPN, SVGIG (reference sequence).

The genes are TRBV7-3 and TRBJ2-5; 7 positions match TRBD1. The CDR3 is 13 amino acids. The V segment lost 5 bases and the J segment 6 bases; nucleotides outside the gene matches: 6. Germline values: CDR1 SGHTA, CDR2 FQGTGA. The CDR3 spells CASSTYRGQTQYF. The CDR3 DNA sequence: TGTGCCAGCAGCACCTACAGGGGACAGACCCAGTACTTC.

The chain couples TRBV5-1 to TRBJ1-2; TRBD1 matches at 7 bases. This CDR3 spans 13 amino acids. The germline V gene has CDR1 SGHRS and CDR2 YFSETQ. J was trimmed by 6 bases and V by 3 bases; bases with no gene match: 5. The CDR3 nucleotides read TGCGCCAGCAGCTCCGGGACAGAAAATGGCTACACCTTC. Its protein is CASSSGTENGYTF.

The chain employs TRBV5-4 and TRBJ2-5, with a tentative D call TRBD1 (6 bases). Germline lookup yields CDR1 SGHNT and CDR2 YYREEE (reference sequence). V was shortened by 4 bases and J by 1 base, with 14 bases between the two germline ends. The CDR3 extends over 15 amino acids. The CDR3: CASSLGSRGQETQYF. The CDR3 DNA sequence: TGTGCCAGCAGCCTGGGGAGCAGGGGCCAAGAGACCCAGTACTTC.

This clone occurred once. The rearrangement joins TRBV5-1 to TRBJ1-1, with a possible D match to TRBD1 (5 bases). Germline V gives CDR1 SGHRS, CDR2 YFSETQ. The V gene lost 3 bases and the J gene lost 3 bases, with 9 bases spanning the gap. This CDR3 is 13 amino acids long. The CDR3 sequence: CASSWDGDTEAFF. Here the CDR3 DNA reads TGCGCCAGCAGCTGGGACGGTGACACTGAAGCTTTCTTT.

The rearrangement uses TRBV5-1 and TRBJ2-7, with 8 bases aligning to TRBD2. Germline values: CDR1 SGHRS, CDR2 YFSETQ. CDR3 length equals 14 residues. The trim removed 4 bases at V and 3 bases at J, leaving 6 bases unmatched. The CDR3 bases are TGCGCCAGCAGCCACCGAGCGGGGGACTACGAGCAGTACTTC. Encoded protein: CASSHRAGDYEQYF.

The chain has TRBV10-3 and TRBJ1-2; 8 bases map to TRBD1. Germline CDR1 is ENHRY and CDR2 is SYGVKD. This CDR3 has 13 residues. V shed 4 bases, J shed 3 bases, and the junction held 1 base outside the gene matches. The CDR3 loop is CAISGDRYYGYTF. The CDR3 DNA sequence: TGTGCCATCAGTGGGGACAGGTACTATGGCTACACCTTC.

The J gene is TRBJ2-2, the V gene TRBV7-8; 7 nucleotides agree with TRBD1. This CDR3 is built from 16 residues. CDR1 and CDR2 (germline): SGHVS, FQNEAQ. V shed 1 base and J 1 base; nucleotides not matched to a gene: 3. CDR3 DNA: TGTGCCAGCAGCTTAGATCCAGGGGGGAACACCGGGGAGCTGTTTTTT. Translation gives CASSLDPGGNTGELFF.

V usage is TRBV10-3 and J usage is TRBJ2-3, with 7 bases aligning to TRBD2. CDR3 length equals 15 residues. Germline assignment: CDR1 ENHRY and CDR2 SYGVKD. V lost 3 bases to trimming and J lost 1 base; unmatched junction nucleotides: 4. The CDR3 sequence is CAISESSGGTDTQYF. CDR3 in DNA: TGTGCCATCAGTGAATCGAGCGGGGGCACAGATACGCAGTATTTT.